The TCR beta chain described here comes from a study of naive and memory T cell subsets. General study points: This RNA-based method may be sensitive to activation-related transcript changes.

This clonotype occurred many times. Its antigen remains unidentified. Amplification of ligated cDNA took four PCR rounds with SP2 and nested alpha and beta constant primers. Reverse transcription of blood and skin TCR RNA was primed at alpha and beta constant regions. TCRdb analysed the UMI-ligation and nested PCR reads with MiXCR anew, one entry per CDR3 protein. The repertoire has about 25,000 distinct CDR3 sequences, 4% to 6.5% of them found once; the top ten carry roughly 6.8%. The library had UMIs added by 3' ligation of an oligonucleotide to TCR cDNA. RNA was extracted from 2 to 2.5 ml of whole blood of healthy adults. Reverse transcription used DNase-treated unsorted total RNA, aiming for roughly 1 to 1,100 ng. Germline values: CDR1 SNHLY, CDR2 FYNNEI. V lost 8 bases and J lost 3, with 16 bases in between. This CDR3 has 15 amino acids.

The receptor was isolated from an adult in good health. Sequencing was done on a sample of blood. The chain uses TRBV2 and TRBJ2-2; possible D gene TRBD1, 6 bases. CDR3 nucleotide sequence: TGTGCCAGCTCCCGGACAGCGCGGGACACCGGGGAGCTGTTTTTT. This gives the protein CASSRTARDTGELFF.